This T cell receptor beta chain was sequenced during a study of CD8 T cells in ankylosing spondylitis. Study-level results: Under 10 highly homologous variants formed a TCR beta motif that appeared characteristic of ankylosing spondylitis blood. In the blood and synovial fluid of reactive arthritis, some motif variants had been previously reported. Disease-linked clones had a CD8+ phenotype and relatively low frequency in peripheral blood. It was reported that disease-linked clones were significantly enriched in matched ankylosing spondylitis synovial fluid.

This CDR3 comprises 12 residues. With 2 bases removed from V and 6 bases from J, the gap between germline ends came to 5 bases. The V gene's germline CDR1 is SGHTA and CDR2 FQGNSA. Using quantitative 5'-RACE with molecular barcodes, the authors made TCR beta libraries. TCRdb used MiXCR to reprocess the 5' RACE reads, holding one entry per CDR3 protein. The table records approximately 540,000 distinct CDR3 sequences, roughly an eighth of them present only once. A remark on this clonotype: Antigen unknown.

The sequence was obtained from a male donor with ankylosing spondylitis. The rearrangement joins TRBV7-2 to TRBJ2-1; D call uncertain. The specimen was blood, either unsorted or a sorted T cell fraction (not recorded which). The CDR3 region is CASSLLRNEQFF. For the CDR3, the DNA is TGTGCCAGCAGCTTACTCCGCAATGAGCAGTTCTTC. Variable domain in full (rest from reference TRBV7-2 and TRBJ2-1): GAGVSQSPSNKVTEKGKDVELRCDPISGHTALYWYRQSLGQGLEFLIYFQGNSAPDKSGLPSDRFSAERTGGSVSTLTIQRTQQEDSAVYLCASSLLRNEQFFGPGTRLTVL.